The 3 T cell receptor beta chains listed next were all sequenced from one sample in a study of technical replicates of blood from a few donors (TCRdb year 2017). Library preparation was by the immunoSEQ multiplex PCR assay. TCRdb stores this immuneACCESS table with in-frame sequences only. Part of the clones is absent; in the studies checked, under half of the shortfall reflects unresolved V genes, and no reason is known for the rest. This sample is represented by fewer than 85,000 clones; 90% to 95% of them were singletons. In total, the top ten clones hold roughly 4.5% of the sample. The sequenced material came from PBMCs. The receptor set was obtained from a human donor in good health. Some clones in this sample may be carry-over from other donors' samples.

Only a few counts were recorded for this clone. The chain joins TRBV2 to TRBJ1-5; D might be TRBD1 (5 bases). The germline V gene has CDR1 SNHLY and CDR2 FYNNEI. CDR3 size: 13 residues. Between the trimmed V and J ends, which lost 8 bases and 5 bases, there was a span of 13 bases. The CDR3 spells CASSRGGDQPQHF. CDR3 nucleotide sequence: TGTGCCAGCTCGAGGGGAGGTGATCAGCCCCAGCATTTT.

The chain recombines TRBV7-9 with TRBJ2-7; no reliable D call. Germline V gives CDR1 SEHNR, CDR2 FQNEAQ (reference sequence). The CDR3 totals 13 residues. Between the trimmed V and J ends, which lost 3 bases and 2 bases, there was a span of 8 bases. The CDR3: CASSFNSPYEQYF. DNA of the CDR3: TGTGCCAGCAGCTTTAACAGTCCCTACGAGCAGTACTTC.

The chain recombines TRBV6-5 with TRBJ1-1; TRBD1 aligns across 7 bases. This CDR3 is 13 amino acids long. The V segment lost 6 bases and the J segment 7 bases; nucleotides outside the gene matches: 8. Per the germline V gene, CDR1 is MNHEY and CDR2 is SVGAGI. In DNA, the CDR3 is TGTGCCAGCAGGACGACAGGGAAAAGTGAAGCTTTCTTT. This encodes CASRTTGKSEAFF.